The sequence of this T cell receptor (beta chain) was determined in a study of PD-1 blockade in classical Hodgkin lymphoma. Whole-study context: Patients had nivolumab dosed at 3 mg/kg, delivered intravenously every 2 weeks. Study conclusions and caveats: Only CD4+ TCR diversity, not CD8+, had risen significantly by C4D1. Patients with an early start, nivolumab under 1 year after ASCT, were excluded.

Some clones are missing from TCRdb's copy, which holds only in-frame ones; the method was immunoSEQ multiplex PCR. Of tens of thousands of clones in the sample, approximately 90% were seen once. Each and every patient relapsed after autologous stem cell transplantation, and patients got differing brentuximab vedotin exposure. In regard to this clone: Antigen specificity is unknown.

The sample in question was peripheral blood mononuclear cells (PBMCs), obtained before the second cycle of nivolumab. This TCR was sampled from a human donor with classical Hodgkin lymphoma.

The CDR3 nucleotides read TGCGCCAGCAGCTCGGACGGGGGGAACACTGAAGCTTTCTTT. Encoded protein: CASSSDGGNTEAFF. The rearrangement joins TRBV5-1 to TRBJ1-1, with D possibly being TRBD1 (5 bases). Germline CDR1 reads SGHRS; CDR2 reads YFSETQ. V lost 3 bases to trimming and J lost 1 base, with 10 bases between them. The CDR3 contains 14 residues.